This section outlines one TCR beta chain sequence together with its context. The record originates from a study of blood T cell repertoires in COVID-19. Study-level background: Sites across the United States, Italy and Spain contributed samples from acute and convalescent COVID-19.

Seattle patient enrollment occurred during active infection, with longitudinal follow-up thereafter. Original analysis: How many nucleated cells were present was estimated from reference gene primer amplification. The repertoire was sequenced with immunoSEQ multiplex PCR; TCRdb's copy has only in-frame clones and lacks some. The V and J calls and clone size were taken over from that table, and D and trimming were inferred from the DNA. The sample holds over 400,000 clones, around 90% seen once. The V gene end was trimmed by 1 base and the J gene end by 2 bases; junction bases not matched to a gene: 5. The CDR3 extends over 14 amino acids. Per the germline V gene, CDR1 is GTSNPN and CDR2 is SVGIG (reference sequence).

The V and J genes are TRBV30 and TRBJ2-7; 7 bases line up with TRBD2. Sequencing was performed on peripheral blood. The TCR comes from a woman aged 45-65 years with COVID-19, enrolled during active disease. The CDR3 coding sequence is TGTGCCTGGAGTGAGTCTAGCGGTACCTACGAGCAGTACTTC. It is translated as CAWSESSGTYEQYF. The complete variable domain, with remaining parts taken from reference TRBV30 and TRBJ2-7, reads SQTIHQWPATLVQPVGSPLSLECTVEGTSNPNLYWYRQAAGRGLQLLFYSVGIGQISSEVPQNLSASRPQDRQFILSSKKLLLSDSGFYLCAWSESSGTYEQYFGPGTRLTVT.